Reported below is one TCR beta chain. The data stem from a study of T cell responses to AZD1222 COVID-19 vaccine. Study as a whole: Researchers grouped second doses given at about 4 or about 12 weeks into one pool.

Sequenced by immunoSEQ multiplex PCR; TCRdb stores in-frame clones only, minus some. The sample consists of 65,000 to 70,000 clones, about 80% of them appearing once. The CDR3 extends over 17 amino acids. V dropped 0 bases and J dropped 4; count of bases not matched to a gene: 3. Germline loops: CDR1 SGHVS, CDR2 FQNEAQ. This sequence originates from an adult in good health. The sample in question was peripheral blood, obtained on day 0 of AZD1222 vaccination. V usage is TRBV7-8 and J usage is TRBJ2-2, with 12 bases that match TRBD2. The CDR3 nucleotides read TGTGCCAGCAGCTTAGCGGCTAGCGGGGGGGCCACCGGGGAGCTGTTTTTT. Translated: CASSLAASGGATGELFF. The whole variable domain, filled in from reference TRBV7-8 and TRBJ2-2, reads GAGVSQSPRYKVAKRGQDVALRCDPISGHVSLFWYQQALGQGPEFLTYFQNEAQLDKSGLPSDRFFAERPEGSVSTLKIQRTQQEDSAVYLCASSLAASGGATGELFFGEGSRLTVL.